This TCR beta chain derives from a study of cytomegalovirus exposure and HLA in healthy donors. This clone was seen a few times. A multiplex PCR was run with 60 Vbeta primers and 13 Jbeta primers. The repertoire was sequenced with immunoSEQ multiplex PCR; TCRdb's copy has only in-frame clones and lacks some. The data show 150,000 to 200,000 clones, about 9% seen once. Germline V lookup: CDR1 SGDLS, CDR2 YYNGEE. The CDR3 covers 15 residues. V gave up 4 bases and J gave up 0 bases, with 11 bases separating them. The material sequenced was PBMCs. The chain couples TRBV9 to TRBJ2-1; D possibly corresponds to TRBD1 (5 bases). The TCR sequence derives from a woman aged 25 to 39 in good health and CMV-seropositive. The CDR3 spells CASSQQVSSYNEQFF. CDR3 bases: TGTGCCAGCAGCCAACAGGTCAGCTCCTACAATGAGCAGTTCTTC.